This T cell receptor (beta chain) was captured in a study of T-cell memory formation after mild COVID-19. Study outcomes and limitations: Several responding clones turned up in pre-infection memory, indicating that cross-reactive memory may have taken part. Nothing showed for sure that second-wave clones peaking on day 37 were SARS-CoV-2 specific.

Amplification by 5'RACE using constant-segment primers produced TCR alpha and TCR beta cDNA libraries that carried sample barcodes and UMIs. TCRdb reanalysed the 5' RACE reads using MiXCR and keeps one entry per CDR3 protein. The table includes 470,000 or so distinct CDR3 sequences, 18% detected once. Concerning this clonotype: Its antigen is not known.

What was sequenced was PBMCs or a T cell subset sorted from them (not recorded which). The receptor's source is an adult woman who had mild COVID-19 (a few samples of this study predate the infection). Cell type and time point are not known.

This CDR3 is CAWSSGPTRGYTF. The CDR3 DNA reads TGTGCCTGGAGTTCAGGGCCAACGAGGGGCTACACCTTC. This sequence joins TRBV30 and TRBJ1-2; D perhaps matches TRBD1 (5 bases). Germline CDR1 and CDR2: GTSNPN and SVGIG (reference sequence). The CDR3 extends over 13 amino acids. Trimming left V 2 bases short and J 8 bases short, with 15 bases between.